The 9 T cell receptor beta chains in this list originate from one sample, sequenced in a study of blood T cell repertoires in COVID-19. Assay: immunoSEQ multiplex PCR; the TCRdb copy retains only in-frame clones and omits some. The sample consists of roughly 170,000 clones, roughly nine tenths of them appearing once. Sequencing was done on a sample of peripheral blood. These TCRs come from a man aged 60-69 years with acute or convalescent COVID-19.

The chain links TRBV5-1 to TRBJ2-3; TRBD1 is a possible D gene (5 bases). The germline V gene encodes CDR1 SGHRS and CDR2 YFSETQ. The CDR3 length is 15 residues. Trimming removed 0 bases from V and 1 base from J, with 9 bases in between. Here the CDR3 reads CASSLAGHRTDTQYF. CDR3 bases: TGCGCCAGCAGCTTGGCTGGACACCGCACAGATACGCAGTATTTT.

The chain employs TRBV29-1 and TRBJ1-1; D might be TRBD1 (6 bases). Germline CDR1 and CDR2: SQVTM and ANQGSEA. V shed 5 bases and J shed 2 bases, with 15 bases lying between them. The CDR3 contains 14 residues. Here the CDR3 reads CSVRGGAVNTEAFF. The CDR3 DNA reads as TGCAGCGTTAGGGGGGGGGCAGTCAACACTGAAGCTTTCTTT. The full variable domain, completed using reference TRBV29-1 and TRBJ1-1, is SAVISQKPSRDICQRGTSLTIQCQVDSQVTMMFWYRQQPGQSLTLIATANQGSEATYESGFVIDKFPISRPNLTFSTLTVSNMSPEDSSIYLCSVRGGAVNTEAFFGQGTRLTVV.

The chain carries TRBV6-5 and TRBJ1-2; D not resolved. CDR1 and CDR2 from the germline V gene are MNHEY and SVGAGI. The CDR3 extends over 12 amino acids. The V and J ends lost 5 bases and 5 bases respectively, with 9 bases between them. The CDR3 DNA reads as TGTGCCAGCAGTCTTGGGAGGTATGGCTACACCTTC. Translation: CASSLGRYGYTF.

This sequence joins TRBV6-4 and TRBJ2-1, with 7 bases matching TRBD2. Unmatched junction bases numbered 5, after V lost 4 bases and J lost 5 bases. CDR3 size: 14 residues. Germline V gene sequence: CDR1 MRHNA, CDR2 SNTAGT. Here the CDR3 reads CASSAAGADNEQFF. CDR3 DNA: TGTGCCAGCAGTGCGGCGGGAGCGGACAATGAGCAGTTCTTC.

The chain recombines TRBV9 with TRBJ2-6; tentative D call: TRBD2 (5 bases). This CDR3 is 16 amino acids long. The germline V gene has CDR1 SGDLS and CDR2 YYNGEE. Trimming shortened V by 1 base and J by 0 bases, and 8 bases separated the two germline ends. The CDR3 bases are TGTGCCAGCAGCGTAAAAGGGAGCTCTGGGGCCAACGTCCTGACTTTC. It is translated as CASSVKGSSGANVLTF.

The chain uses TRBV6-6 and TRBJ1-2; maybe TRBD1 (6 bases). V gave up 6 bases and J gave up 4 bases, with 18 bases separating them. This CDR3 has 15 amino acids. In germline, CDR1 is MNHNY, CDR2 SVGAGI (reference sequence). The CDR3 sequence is CASSPNPQGSYGYTF. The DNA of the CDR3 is TGTGCCAGCAGCCCCAACCCTCAGGGGAGCTATGGCTACACCTTC.

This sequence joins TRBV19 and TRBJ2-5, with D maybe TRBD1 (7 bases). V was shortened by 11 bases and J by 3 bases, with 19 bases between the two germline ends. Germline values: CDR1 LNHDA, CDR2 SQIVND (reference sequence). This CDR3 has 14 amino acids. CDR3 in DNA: TGTGCCTCGCGGGCGGGACAGTCAAAAGAGACCCAGTACTTC. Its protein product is CASRAGQSKETQYF.

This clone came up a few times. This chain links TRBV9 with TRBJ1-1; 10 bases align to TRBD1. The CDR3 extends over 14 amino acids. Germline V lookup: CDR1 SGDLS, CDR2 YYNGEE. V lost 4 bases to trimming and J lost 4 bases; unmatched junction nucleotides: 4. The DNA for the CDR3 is TGTGCCAGCAGCCCGACAGGGGGCGTCACTGAAGCTTTCTTT. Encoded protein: CASSPTGGVTEAFF.

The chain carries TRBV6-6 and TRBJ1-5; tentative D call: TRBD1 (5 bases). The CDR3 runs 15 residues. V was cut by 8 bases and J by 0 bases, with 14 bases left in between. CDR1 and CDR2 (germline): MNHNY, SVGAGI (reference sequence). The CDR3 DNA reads TGTGCCAGCCTGAATGGGGCGTATAGCAATCAGCCCCAGCATTTT. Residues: CASLNGAYSNQPQHF.